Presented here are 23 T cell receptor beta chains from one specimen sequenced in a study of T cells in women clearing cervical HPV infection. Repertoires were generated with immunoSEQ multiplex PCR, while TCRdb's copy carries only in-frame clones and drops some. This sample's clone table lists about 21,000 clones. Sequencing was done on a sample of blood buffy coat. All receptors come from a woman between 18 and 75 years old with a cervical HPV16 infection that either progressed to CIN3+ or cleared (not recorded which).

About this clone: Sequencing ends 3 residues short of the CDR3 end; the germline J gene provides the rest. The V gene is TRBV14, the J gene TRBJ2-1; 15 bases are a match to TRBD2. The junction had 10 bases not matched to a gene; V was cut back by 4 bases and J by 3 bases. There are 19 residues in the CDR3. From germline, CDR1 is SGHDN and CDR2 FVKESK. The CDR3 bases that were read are TGTGCCAGCAGCCCTGGACTAGCGGGAGGGTTCTCGGGCTACAATGAG. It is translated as CASSPGLAGGFSGYNE. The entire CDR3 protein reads CASSPGLAGGFSGYNEQFF.

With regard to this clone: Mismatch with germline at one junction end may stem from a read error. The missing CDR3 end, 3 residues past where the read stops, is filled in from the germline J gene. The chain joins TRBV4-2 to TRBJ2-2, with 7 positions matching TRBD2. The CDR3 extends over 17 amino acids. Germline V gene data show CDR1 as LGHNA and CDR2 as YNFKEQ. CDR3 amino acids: CASSQAWGGGNTGELFF. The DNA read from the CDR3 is TGCGCCAGCAGCCAAGCGTGGGGGGGAGGGAACACCGGGGAG.

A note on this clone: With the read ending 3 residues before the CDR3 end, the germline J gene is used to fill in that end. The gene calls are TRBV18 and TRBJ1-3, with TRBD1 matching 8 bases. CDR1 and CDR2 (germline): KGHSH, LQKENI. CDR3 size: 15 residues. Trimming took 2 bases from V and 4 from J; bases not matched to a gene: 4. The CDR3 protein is CASSPGQGLGNTIYF. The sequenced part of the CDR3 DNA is TGTGCCAGCTCACCAGGACAGGGCCTCGGAAACACC.

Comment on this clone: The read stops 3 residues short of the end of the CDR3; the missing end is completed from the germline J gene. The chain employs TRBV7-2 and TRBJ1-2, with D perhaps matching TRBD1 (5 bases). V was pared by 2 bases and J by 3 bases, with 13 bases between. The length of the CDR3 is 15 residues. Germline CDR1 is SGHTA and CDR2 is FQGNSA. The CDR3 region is CASSLSRQTYYGYTF. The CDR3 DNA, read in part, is TGTGCCAGCAGCTTATCGAGACAGACATACTATGGC.

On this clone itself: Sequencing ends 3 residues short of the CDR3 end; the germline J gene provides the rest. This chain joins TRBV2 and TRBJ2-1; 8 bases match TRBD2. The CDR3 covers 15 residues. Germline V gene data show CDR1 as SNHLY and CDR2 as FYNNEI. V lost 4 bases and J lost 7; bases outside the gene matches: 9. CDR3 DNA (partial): TGTGCCAGCAGTGGACCAGCGGGGGAAGGGAATGAG. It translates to CASSGPAGEGNE. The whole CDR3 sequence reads CASSGPAGEGNEQFF.

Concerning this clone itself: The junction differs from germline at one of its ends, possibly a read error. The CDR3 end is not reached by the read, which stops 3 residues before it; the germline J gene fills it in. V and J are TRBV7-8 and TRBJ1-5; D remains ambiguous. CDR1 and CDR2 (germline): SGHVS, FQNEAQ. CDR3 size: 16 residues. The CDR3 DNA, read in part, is TGTGCCAGCAGCTCCCCCGGGAGCTCTAGCGATCAGCCC. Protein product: CASSSPGSSSDQP. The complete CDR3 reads CASSSPGSSSDQPQHF.

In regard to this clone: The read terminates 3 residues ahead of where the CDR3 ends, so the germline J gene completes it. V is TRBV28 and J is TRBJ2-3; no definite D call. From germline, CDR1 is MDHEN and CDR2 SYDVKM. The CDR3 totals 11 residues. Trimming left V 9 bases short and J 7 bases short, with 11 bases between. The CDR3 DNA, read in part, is TGTGCCAGTTTTTCCAGGTATACG. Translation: CASFSRYT. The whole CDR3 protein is CASFSRYTQYF.

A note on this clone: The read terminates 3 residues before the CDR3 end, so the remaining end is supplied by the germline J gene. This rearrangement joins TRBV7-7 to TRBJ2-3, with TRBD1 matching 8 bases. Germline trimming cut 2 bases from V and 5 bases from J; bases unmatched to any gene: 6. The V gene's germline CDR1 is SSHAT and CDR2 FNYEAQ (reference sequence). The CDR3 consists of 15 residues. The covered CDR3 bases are TGTGCCAGCAGCTTATCCGGGACAGGTCTAGATACG. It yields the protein CASSLSGTGLDT. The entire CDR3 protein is CASSLSGTGLDTQYF.

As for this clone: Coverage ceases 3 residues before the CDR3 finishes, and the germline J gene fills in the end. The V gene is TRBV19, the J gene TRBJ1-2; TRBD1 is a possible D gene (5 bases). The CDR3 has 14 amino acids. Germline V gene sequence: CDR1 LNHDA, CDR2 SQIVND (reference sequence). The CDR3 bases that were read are TGTGCCAGTAGCAGACAAGTGGGGCCTTACGAC. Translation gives CASSRQVGPYD. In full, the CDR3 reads CASSRQVGPYDYTF.

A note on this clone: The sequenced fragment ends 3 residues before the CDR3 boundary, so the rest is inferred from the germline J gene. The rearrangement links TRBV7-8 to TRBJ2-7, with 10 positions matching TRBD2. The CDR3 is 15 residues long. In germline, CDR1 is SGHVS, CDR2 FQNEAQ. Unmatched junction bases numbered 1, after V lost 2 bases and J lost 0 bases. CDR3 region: CASSLSGRASYEQYF. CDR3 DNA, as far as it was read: TGTGCCAGCAGCTTAAGCGGGAGGGCCTCCTACGAG.

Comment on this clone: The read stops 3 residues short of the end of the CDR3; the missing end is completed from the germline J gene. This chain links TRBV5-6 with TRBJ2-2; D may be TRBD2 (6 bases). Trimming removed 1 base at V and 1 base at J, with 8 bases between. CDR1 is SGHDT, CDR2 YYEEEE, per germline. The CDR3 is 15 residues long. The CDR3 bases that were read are TGTGCCAGCAGCTTGAGGGGAGGGAACACCGGGGAG. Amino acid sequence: CASSLRGGNTGE. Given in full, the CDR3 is CASSLRGGNTGELFF.

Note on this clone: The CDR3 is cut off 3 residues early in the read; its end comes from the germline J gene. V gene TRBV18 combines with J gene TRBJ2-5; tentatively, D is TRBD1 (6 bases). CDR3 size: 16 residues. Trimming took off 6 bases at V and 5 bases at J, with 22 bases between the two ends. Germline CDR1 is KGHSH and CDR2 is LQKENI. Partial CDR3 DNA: TGTGCCAGCTCTCTAGACCGGACAGCCCAGGCGGAGACC. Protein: CASSLDRTAQAET. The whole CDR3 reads CASSLDRTAQAETQYF.

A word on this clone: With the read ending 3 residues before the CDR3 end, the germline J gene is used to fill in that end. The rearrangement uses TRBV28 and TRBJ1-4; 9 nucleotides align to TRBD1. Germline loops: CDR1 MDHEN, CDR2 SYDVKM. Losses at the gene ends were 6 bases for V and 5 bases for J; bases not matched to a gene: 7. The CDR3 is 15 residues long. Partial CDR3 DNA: TGTGCCAGCAGCACTTCCGGGACAGGGAATGAAAAA. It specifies CASSTSGTGNEK. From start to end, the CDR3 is CASSTSGTGNEKLFF.

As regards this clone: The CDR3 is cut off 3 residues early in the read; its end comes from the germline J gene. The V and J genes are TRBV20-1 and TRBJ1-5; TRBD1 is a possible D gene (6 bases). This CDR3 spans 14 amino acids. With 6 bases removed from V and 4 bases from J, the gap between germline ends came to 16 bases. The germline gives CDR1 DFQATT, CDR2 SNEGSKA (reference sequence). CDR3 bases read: TGCAGTGCACGGGACACCCCCTTAAATCAGCCC. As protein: CSARDTPLNQP. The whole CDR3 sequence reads CSARDTPLNQPQHF.

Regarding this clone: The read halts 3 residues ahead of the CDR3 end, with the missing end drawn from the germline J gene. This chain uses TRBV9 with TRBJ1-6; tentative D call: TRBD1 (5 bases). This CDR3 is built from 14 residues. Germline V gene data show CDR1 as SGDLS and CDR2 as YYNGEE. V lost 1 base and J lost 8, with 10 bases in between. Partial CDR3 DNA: TGTGCCAGCAGCGTAACAGGATTGGATTCACCC. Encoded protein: CASSVTGLDSP. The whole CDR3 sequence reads CASSVTGLDSPLHF.

The sequenced part of the CDR3 DNA is TGCAGTGCTAGAGATGCTAAGGGGGCGAGGAGGGGCAATCAGCCC. Translating gives CSARDAKGARRGNQP. The entire CDR3 sequence reads CSARDAKGARRGNQPQHF. The rearrangement joins TRBV20-1 to TRBJ1-5; 7 positions match TRBD1. The read ends 3 residues early relative to the CDR3; the germline J gene fills the gap. The CDR3 spans 18 residues. V shed 0 bases, J shed 2 bases, and the junction held 13 bases outside the gene matches. Per the germline V gene, CDR1 is DFQATT and CDR2 is SNEGSKA (reference sequence).

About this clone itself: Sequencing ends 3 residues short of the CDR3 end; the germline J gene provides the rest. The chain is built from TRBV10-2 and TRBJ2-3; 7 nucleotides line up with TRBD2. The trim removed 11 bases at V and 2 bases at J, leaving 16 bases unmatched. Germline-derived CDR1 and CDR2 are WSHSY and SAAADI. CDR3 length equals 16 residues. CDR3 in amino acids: CAAAAGVGTYTDTQYF. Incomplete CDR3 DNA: TGCGCCGCCGCGGCGGGAGTAGGAACGTACACAGATACG.

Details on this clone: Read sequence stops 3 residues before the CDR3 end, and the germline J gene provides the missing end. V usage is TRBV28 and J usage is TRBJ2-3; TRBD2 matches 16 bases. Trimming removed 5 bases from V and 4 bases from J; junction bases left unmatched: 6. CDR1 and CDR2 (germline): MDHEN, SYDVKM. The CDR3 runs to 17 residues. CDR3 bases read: TGTGCCAGCAGTCGGGGGACTAGCGGGAGGGGGTCAGATACG. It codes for CASSRGTSGRGSDT. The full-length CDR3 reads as CASSRGTSGRGSDTQYF.

The covered CDR3 bases are TGTGCCAGTAGTATGGGCCGCGGGACACGATCGGATAGCAATCAGCCC. Translated, it gives CASSMGRGTRSDSNQP. The whole CDR3 reads CASSMGRGTRSDSNQPQHF. The chain couples TRBV19 to TRBJ1-5; D might be TRBD1 (6 bases). The read is 3 residues too short to cover the CDR3 end, so that end is filled in from the germline J gene. There are 19 residues in the CDR3. V was trimmed by 3 bases and J by 0 bases, leaving 21 bases between them. Germline loops: CDR1 LNHDA, CDR2 SQIVND (reference sequence).

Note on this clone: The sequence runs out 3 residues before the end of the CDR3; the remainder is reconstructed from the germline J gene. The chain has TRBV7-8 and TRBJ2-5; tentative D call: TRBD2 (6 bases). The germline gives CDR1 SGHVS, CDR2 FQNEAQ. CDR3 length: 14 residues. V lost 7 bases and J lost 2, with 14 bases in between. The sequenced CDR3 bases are TGTGCCAGCACCCAAGGGACTGTTCAAGAGACC. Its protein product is CASTQGTVQET. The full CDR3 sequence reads CASTQGTVQETQYF.

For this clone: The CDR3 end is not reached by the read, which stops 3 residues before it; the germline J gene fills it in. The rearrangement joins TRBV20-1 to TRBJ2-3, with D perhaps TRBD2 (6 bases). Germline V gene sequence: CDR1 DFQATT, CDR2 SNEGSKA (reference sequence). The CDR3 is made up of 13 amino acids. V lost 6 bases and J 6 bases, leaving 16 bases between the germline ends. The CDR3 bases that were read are TGCAGTGCGCGGGACTTCTCCCGGGATACG. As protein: CSARDFSRDT. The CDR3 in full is CSARDFSRDTQYF.

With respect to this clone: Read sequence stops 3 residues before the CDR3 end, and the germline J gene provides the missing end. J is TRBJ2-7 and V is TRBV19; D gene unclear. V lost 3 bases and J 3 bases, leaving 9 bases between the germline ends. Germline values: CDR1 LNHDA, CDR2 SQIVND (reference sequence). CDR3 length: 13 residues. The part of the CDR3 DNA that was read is TGTGCCAGTAGTATGCGACAAAACTACGAG. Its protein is CASSMRQNYE. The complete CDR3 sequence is CASSMRQNYEQYF.

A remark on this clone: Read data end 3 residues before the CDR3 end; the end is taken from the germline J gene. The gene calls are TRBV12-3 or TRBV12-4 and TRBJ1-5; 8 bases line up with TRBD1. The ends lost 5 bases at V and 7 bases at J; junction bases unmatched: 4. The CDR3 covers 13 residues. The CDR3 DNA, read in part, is TGTGCCAGCAGTGGGACAGGTTTCCAGCCC. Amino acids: CASSGTGFQP. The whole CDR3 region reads CASSGTGFQPQHF.